A selection of T cell receptor beta chains follows, all from one sample in a study of neurological immune-mediated disorders. TCRdb re-called the 5' RACE reads with MiXCR, one entry per CDR3 protein. Here the sample spans roughly 100,000 distinct CDR3 sequences, 3.5% being singletons. The sample was PBMCs. The receptors shown here come from a young woman with multiple sclerosis. The CDR3 runs from the conserved cysteine through the conserved F or W. A D gene is named only where the DNA matches it firmly. The size field is filled for only some rows; it gives once, few, many or a size class.

j_gene	abundance	v_gene	d_gene	CDR3aa	CDR3nt
TRBJ1-2	many	TRBV20-1	-	CSATDQYGYTF	TGCAGTGCCACTGACCAATATGGCTACACCTTC
TRBJ2-5	many	TRBV15	-	CATREDKTNQETQYF	TGTGCCACCAGGGAGGATAAGACTAATCAAGAGACCCAGTACTTC
TRBJ1-2	many	TRBV5-1	TRBD1	CASSLGAGGSYGYTF	TGCGCCAGCAGCTTGGGCGCAGGGGGTTCCTATGGCTACACCTTC
TRBJ2-3	many	TRBV7-7	-	CASSTGTDTDTQYF	TGTGCTAGCAGCACCGGGACTGACACAGATACGCAGTATTTT
TRBJ1-2	many	TRBV25-1	-	CASSEAGPRGYTF	TGTGCCAGCAGTGAAGCGGGACCACGGGGCTACACCTTC
TRBJ2-3	many	TRBV5-1	-	CASEKDPMGRRADTQYF	TGCGCCAGCGAGAAGGACCCCATGGGCAGAAGGGCAGATACGCAGTATTTT
TRBJ1-2	many	TRBV7-9	TRBD1	CASSLVTGAGYTF	TGTGCCAGCAGCTTAGTGACAGGGGCTGGCTACACCTTC
TRBJ2-1	many	TRBV20-1	-	CSARDFARYNEQFF	TGCAGTGCTAGAGATTTCGCCCGTTACAATGAGCAGTTCTTC
TRBJ1-4	many	TRBV20-1	TRBD1	CSARTRQGDEKLFF	TGCAGTGCTAGAACCCGACAGGGGGATGAAAAACTGTTTTTT
TRBJ2-6	many	TRBV18	-	CASSPISSGANVLTF	TGTGCCAGCTCACCCATTAGCTCTGGGGCCAACGTCCTGACTTTC
TRBJ2-1	many	TRBV7-8	-	CASSRRGNEQFF	TGTGCCAGCAGCCGCAGGGGTAATGAGCAGTTCTTC
TRBJ2-3	-	TRBV7-6	-	CASSLRGAADTQYF	TGTGCCAGCAGCTTAAGAGGGGCCGCAGATACGCAGTATTTT
TRBJ2-4	few	TRBV20-1	-	CSAPGNGENIQYF	TGCAGTGCTCCTGGGAACGGGGAAAACATTCAGTACTTC
TRBJ1-2	many	TRBV29-1	TRBD1	CSVGGQYNGYTF	TGCAGCGTTGGGGGACAGTACAATGGCTACACCTTC
TRBJ2-7	many	TRBV20-1	TRBD2	CSARERIRGLAGWCEQYF	TGCAGTGCTAGAGAAAGGATCCGAGGACTAGCGGGATGGTGCGAGCAGTACTTC
TRBJ2-5	many	TRBV29-1	-	CSVEGLVETQYF	TGCAGCGTTGAAGGACTAGTTGAGACCCAGTACTTC
TRBJ1-1	many	TRBV25-1	-	CASSTLSTPAFF	TGTGCCAGCAGTACCCTATCGACACCAGCTTTCTTT
TRBJ2-2	many	TRBV10-2	-	CASSLQGYTGELFF	TGCGCCAGCAGCCTCCAGGGATACACCGGGGAGCTGTTTTTT
TRBJ2-7	many	TRBV6-2/TRBV6-3	-	CASSYSDRPVQQYF	TGTGCCAGCAGTTACTCGGACAGACCCGTGCAGCAGTACTTC
TRBJ2-1	many	TRBV5-1	TRBD2	CASSLTSGSHNEQFF	TGCGCCAGCAGCTTAACTAGCGGTTCCCACAATGAGCAGTTCTTC
TRBJ1-1	many	TRBV9	-	CASSVVGGGTEAFF	TGTGCCAGCAGCGTAGTGGGGGGCGGCACTGAAGCTTTCTTT
TRBJ2-3	many	TRBV7-9	-	CASSPGDGDTQYF	TGTGCCAGCAGCCCGGGGGACGGAGATACGCAGTATTTT
TRBJ2-1	many	TRBV29-1	-	CSVVLDNEQFF	TGCAGCGTTGTCCTGGACAATGAGCAGTTCTTC
TRBJ2-2	many	TRBV25-1	-	CASTGGRPAINTGELFF	TGTGCCAGCACCGGCGGGCGGCCCGCCATCAACACCGGGGAGCTGTTTTTT
TRBJ1-2	many	TRBV5-6	-	CASSRGRGGHRGYTF	TGTGCCAGCAGCCGGGGGAGGGGCGGACATAGAGGCTACACCTTC
TRBJ2-7	many	TRBV28	-	CASSRDLPVDEQYF	TGTGCCAGCAGTCGGGACTTACCGGTGGACGAGCAGTACTTC
TRBJ2-3	-	TRBV11-2	-	CASSFVPDTQYF	TGTGCCAGCAGCTTTGTCCCAGATACGCAGTATTTT
TRBJ1-2	many	TRBV12-3/TRBV12-4	-	CASSENSVRLLYGYTF	TGTGCCAGCAGTGAGAACAGCGTACGCCTTCTCTATGGCTACACCTTC
TRBJ2-5	many	TRBV15	-	CATSRGTAQETQYF	TGTGCCACCAGCAGAGGGACCGCGCAAGAGACCCAGTACTTC
TRBJ2-3	many	TRBV5-1	TRBD2	CASSSAAGAGGPTDTQYF	TGCGCCAGCAGCTCCGCCGCGGGAGCGGGAGGCCCCACAGATACGCAGTATTTT
TRBJ2-1	many	TRBV9	-	CASSVGHLNNEQFF	TGTGCCAGCAGCGTAGGCCACTTGAACAATGAGCAGTTCTTC
TRBJ2-7	many	TRBV6-6	-	CASTGKTYEQYF	TGTGCCAGCACAGGGAAGACCTACGAGCAGTACTTC
TRBJ1-2	few	TRBV18	TRBD1	CASSHGTGDYGYTF	TGTGCCAGCTCCCATGGGACAGGAGACTATGGCTACACCTTC
TRBJ2-2	many	TRBV20-1	TRBD1	CSARVMTGTGYTGELFF	TGCAGTGCTAGAGTTATGACCGGGACAGGTTACACCGGGGAGCTGTTTTTT
TRBJ1-4	many	TRBV2	-	CASSELGLNEKLFF	TGTGCCAGCAGTGAACTCGGACTCAATGAAAAACTGTTTTTT
TRBJ1-3	many	TRBV10-3	-	CAITVGGAMSGNTIYF	TGTGCCATCACCGTGGGGGGGGCGATGTCTGGAAACACCATATATTTT
TRBJ2-1	few	TRBV7-9	-	CASVPPSFDEQFF	TGTGCCAGCGTTCCCCCTAGTTTCGATGAGCAGTTCTTC
TRBJ2-3	few	TRBV6-1	-	CASNHPRDMEADTQYF	TGTGCCAGCAATCACCCCCGGGACATGGAAGCAGATACGCAGTATTTT
TRBJ1-4	few	TRBV19	-	CASSRAATNEKLFF	TGTGCCAGTAGTAGGGCAGCAACTAATGAAAAACTGTTTTTT
TRBJ1-3	many	TRBV20-1	-	CSARDLEGRGNTIYF	TGCAGTGCTAGAGATCTAGAGGGAAGAGGAAACACCATATATTTT
TRBJ2-1	-	TRBV6-1	-	CASSEGGKPFDEQFF	TGTGCCAGCAGTGAAGGAGGAAAGCCTTTCGATGAGCAGTTCTTC
TRBJ2-3	many	TRBV15	-	CATSGRGTDTQYF	TGTGCCACCAGCGGTCGGGGCACAGATACGCAGTATTTT
TRBJ2-7	many	TRBV15	-	CATSREGGAHEQYF	TGTGCCACCAGCAGAGAAGGGGGGGCCCACGAGCAGTACTTC
TRBJ1-5	-	TRBV20-1	-	CSANDRRNQPQHF	TGCAGTGCTAACGACAGGCGCAATCAGCCCCAGCATTTT
TRBJ1-3	-	TRBV29-1	-	CSAIGRVGTIYF	TGCAGCGCCATTGGGCGTGTTGGCACCATATATTTT
TRBJ2-3	many	TRBV27	-	CASSPPDDTDTQYF	TGTGCCAGCAGTCCCCCAGATGACACAGATACGCAGTATTTT
TRBJ1-1	many	TRBV12-3/TRBV12-4	-	CASSLGTWYAFF	TGTGCCAGCAGTTTAGGGACTTGGTATGCTTTCTTT
TRBJ2-7	-	TRBV7-9	-	CASLDTNEQYF	TGTGCCAGCTTGGACACGAACGAGCAGTACTTC
TRBJ1-1	many	TRBV29-1	-	CSGKLPGVNTEAFF	TGCAGCGGAAAACTCCCAGGGGTTAACACTGAAGCTTTCTTT
TRBJ2-7	many	TRBV6-2/TRBV6-3	TRBD1	CASRPTGFYEQYF	TGTGCCAGCAGACCGACAGGGTTCTACGAGCAGTACTTC
TRBJ1-2	many	TRBV12-3/TRBV12-4	TRBD1	CASSRTGQTNYGYTF	TGTGCCAGCAGTCGGACAGGGCAAACTAACTATGGCTACACCTTC
TRBJ1-5	few	TRBV6-1	-	CASRGTPLRGNQPQHF	TGTGCCAGCAGGGGGACACCTCTCCGGGGCAATCAGCCCCAGCATTTT
TRBJ1-5	many	TRBV9	-	CASSVAPHPGGGNQPQHF	TGTGCCAGCAGCGTAGCGCCCCACCCGGGAGGGGGCAATCAGCCCCAGCATTTT
TRBJ2-5	few	TRBV7-2	-	CASSSLPYETQYF	TGTGCCAGCAGCTCCTTACCATACGAGACCCAGTACTTC
TRBJ2-1	few	TRBV20-1	TRBD2	CSARERGAAGDEQFF	TGCAGTGCTAGAGAGAGAGGGGCTGCGGGAGATGAGCAGTTCTTC
TRBJ2-3	many	TRBV5-1	-	CASSLTDLDTQYF	TGCGCCAGCAGCTTGACTGATTTAGATACGCAGTATTTT
TRBJ1-5	-	TRBV24-1	-	CATSDFGNQPQHF	TGTGCCACCAGTGATTTCGGTAATCAGCCCCAGCATTTT
TRBJ1-3	many	TRBV7-6	-	CASSPDSGNTIYF	TGTGCCAGCAGCCCCGACTCTGGAAACACCATATATTTT